Listed below are T cell receptor beta chains from one sample, sequenced in a study of T cell clones after liver transplantation. Profiled with immunoSEQ multiplex PCR; TCRdb holds only in-frame clones, not every one. The sample comprises about 7,900 clones, 75% to 90% of which are singletons, and about two fifths rests with the top ten. The sample here was CD8+ T cells from blood, taken before liver transplant. The receptor source for this set is a human donor who received a liver transplant. The CDR3 runs from the conserved cysteine through the conserved F or W. D genes are given only for firm matches. Size values are once, few and many counts, or a class for expanded clones, and some rows have none.

V,size,J,D,DNA,CDR3
TRBV18,once,TRBJ1-1,.,TGTGCCAGCTTAAGTTTGACGGGGTTGAACACTGAAGCTTTCTTT,CASLSLTGLNTEAFF
TRBV5-4,.,TRBJ2-5,.,TGTGCCAGCAGCGGGGAGAAAGAGACCCAGTACTTC,CASSGEKETQYF
TRBV15,.,TRBJ1-2,.,TGTGCCACCAGCAGAGATCTAGGGGTAGGCGGCTACACCTTC,CATSRDLGVGGYTF
TRBV4-1,large,TRBJ2-1,.,TGCGCCAGCAGCCAGCCCGGGACTGTTCTCAATGAGCAGTTCTTC,CASSQPGTVLNEQFF
TRBV7-6,.,TRBJ1-4,TRBD1,TGTGCCAGCAGCTTATCCCAGGGGGCCCAGGAAAAACTGTTTTTT,CASSLSQGAQEKLFF
TRBV27,.,TRBJ2-2,.,TGTGCCAGCAGTAGTGCGGACACCACGAACACCGGGGAGCTGTTTTTT,CASSSADTTNTGELFF
TRBV10-1,.,TRBJ2-1,.,TGCGCCAGCAGTGACGGGGGTCCGGAGGGTGAGCAGTTCTTC,CASSDGGPEGEQFF
TRBV2,.,TRBJ2-2,TRBD2,TGTGCCAGCAGTGTACTAGCGGGGGGTCCAAACACCGGGGAGCTGTTTTTT,CASSVLAGGPNTGELFF
TRBV13,.,TRBJ2-7,TRBD1,TGTGCCAGCAGTGACAGACAGGGGGTCTCCTACGAGCAGTACTTC,CASSDRQGVSYEQYF
TRBV5-1,.,TRBJ2-3,.,TGCGCCAGCAGCTTGGCCGGACAGACCACAGATACGCAGTATTTT,CASSLAGQTTDTQYF
TRBV9,.,TRBJ2-7,TRBD1,TGTGCCAGCAGCGGCCCCGACAGGGGACCCTACGAGCAGTACTTC,CASSGPDRGPYEQYF
TRBV5-5,.,TRBJ1-5,.,TGTGCCAGCAGCTTGGGACCAGGGAATAGCAATCAGCCCCAGCATTTT,CASSLGPGNSNQPQHF
TRBV29-1,medium-sized,TRBJ1-5,TRBD1,TGCAGCGTTAGCAGGGGGCGATATCAGCCCCAGCATTTT,CSVSRGRYQPQHF
TRBV25-1,once,TRBJ2-7,TRBD1,TGTGCCAGCAGTCAACAGGGGTGGGAGCAGTACTTC,CASSQQGWEQYF
TRBV10-3,.,TRBJ2-1,.,TGTGCCATCAGTGATTACTTTCCGGGACAAAGATACAATGAGCAGTTCTTC,CAISDYFPGQRYNEQFF
TRBV12-5,.,TRBJ2-3,.,TGTGCTAGTGGTTTGACAGGTCTTGGCACAGATACGCAGTATTTT,CASGLTGLGTDTQYF
TRBV7-9,once,TRBJ1-1,.,TGTGCCAGCAGCTTAGGGGGGCCTCCTTTCTTT,CASSLGGPPFF